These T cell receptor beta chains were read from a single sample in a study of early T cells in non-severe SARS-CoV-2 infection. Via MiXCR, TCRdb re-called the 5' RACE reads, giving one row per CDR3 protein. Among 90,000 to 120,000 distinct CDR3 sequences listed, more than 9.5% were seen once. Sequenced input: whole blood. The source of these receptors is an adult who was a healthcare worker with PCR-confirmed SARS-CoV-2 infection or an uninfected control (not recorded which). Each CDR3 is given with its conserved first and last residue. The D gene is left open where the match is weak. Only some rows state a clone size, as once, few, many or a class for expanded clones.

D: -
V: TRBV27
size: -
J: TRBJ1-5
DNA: TGTGCCAGCAGTCTTCCAGGGGTGGGTCAGCCCCAGCATTTT
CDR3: CASSLPGVGQPQHF

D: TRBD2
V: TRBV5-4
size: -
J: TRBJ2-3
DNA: TGTGCCAGCAGCTTGGCCCCGACTAGCGGGAAGGATACGCAGTATTTT
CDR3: CASSLAPTSGKDTQYF

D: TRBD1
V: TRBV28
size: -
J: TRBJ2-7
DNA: TGTGCCAGCATTCGACAGGGGGGGTCCTACGAGCAGTACTTC
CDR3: CASIRQGGSYEQYF

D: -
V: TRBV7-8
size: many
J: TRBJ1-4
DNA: TGTGCCAGCAGCCCCCCTGGCGGGCAGGAGCGATTTGGGGAAAAACTGTTTTTT
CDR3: CASSPPGGQERFGEKLFF

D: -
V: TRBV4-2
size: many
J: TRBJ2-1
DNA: TGTGCCAGCAGCCAGGGCAATGAGCAGTTCTTC
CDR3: CASSQGNEQFF

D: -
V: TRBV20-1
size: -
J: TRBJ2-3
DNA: TGCAGTGCTAGAGATCCGGGATTGGGCACAGATACGCAGTATTTT
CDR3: CSARDPGLGTDTQYF

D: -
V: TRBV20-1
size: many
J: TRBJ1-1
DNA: TGCAGTGCGGCGGGGGGCCACACTGAAGCTTTCTTT
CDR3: CSAAGGHTEAFF

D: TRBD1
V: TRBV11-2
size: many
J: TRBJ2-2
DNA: TGTGCCAGCAGCTTAGCTGGACAGGCGGTCTGGACGCGGACCGGGGAGCTGTTTTTT
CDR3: CASSLAGQAVWTRTGELFF

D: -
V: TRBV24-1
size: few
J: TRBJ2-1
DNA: TGTGCCACCAGTGATTTCTACCCAGGGCTCGATGAGCAGTTCTTC
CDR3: CATSDFYPGLDEQFF

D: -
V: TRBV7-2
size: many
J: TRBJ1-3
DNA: TGTGCCAGCAGCATCCTAAGCACGCCATTCGGAAACACCATATATTTT
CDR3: CASSILSTPFGNTIYF

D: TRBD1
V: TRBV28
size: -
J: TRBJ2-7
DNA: TGTGCCAGCAGTCGCTACAGGGGGCGCATCTACGAGCAGTACTTC
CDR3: CASSRYRGRIYEQYF

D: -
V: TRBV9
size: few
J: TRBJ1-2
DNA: TGTGCCAGCAGCGTAGTCCCCGACGGTAACTATGGCTACACCTTC
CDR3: CASSVVPDGNYGYTF

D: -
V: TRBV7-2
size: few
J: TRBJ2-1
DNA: TGTGCCAGCAGCTGGGACGCCTACAATGAGCAGTTCTTC
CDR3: CASSWDAYNEQFF

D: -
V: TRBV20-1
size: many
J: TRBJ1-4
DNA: TGCAGTGCTAGAGATGAGAAGCTTCTAAGGGAAAAACTGTTTTTT
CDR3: CSARDEKLLREKLFF

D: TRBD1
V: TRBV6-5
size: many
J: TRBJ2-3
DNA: TGTGCCAGCAGTTACGGGGACAGGGGCACAGATACGCAGTATTTT
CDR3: CASSYGDRGTDTQYF

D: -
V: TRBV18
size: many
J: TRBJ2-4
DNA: TGTGCCAGCTCACCGTCACCAGACAGGAACATTCAGTACTTC
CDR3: CASSPSPDRNIQYF

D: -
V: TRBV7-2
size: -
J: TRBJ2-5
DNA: TGTGCCAGCAGCCTAACCGAAAACTCTTACCAGTACTTC
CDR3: CASSLTENSYQYF

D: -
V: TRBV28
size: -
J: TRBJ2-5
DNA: TGTGCCAGCAGCGCCGGCCCCCAAGAGACCCAGTACTTC
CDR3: CASSAGPQETQYF

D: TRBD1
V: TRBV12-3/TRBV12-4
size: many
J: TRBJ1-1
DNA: TGTGCCAGCAGGGACAGGGCCGAAGCTTTCTTT
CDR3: CASRDRAEAFF

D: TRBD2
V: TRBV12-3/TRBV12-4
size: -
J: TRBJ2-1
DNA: TGTGCCAGCAGCCCACGTGGAGCGGGAGGACAGGATGAGCAGTTCTTC
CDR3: CASSPRGAGGQDEQFF

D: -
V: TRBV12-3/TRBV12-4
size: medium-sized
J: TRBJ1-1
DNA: TGTGCCAGCAGCAGACAGAACACTGAAGCTTTCTTT
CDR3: CASSRQNTEAFF

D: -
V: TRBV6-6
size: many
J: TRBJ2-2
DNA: TGTGCCAGCACTGGGCAGAACTTCACCGGGGAGCTGTTTTTT
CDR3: CASTGQNFTGELFF

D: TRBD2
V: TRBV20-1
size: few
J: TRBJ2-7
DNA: TGCAGTGCCAGAGAGCGGGGGGCGCGCTACGAGCAGTACTTC
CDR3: CSARERGARYEQYF

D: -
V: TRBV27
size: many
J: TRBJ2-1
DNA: TGTGCCAGCAGAACCGAAGGACCGCGAACCTACAATGAGCAGTTCTTC
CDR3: CASRTEGPRTYNEQFF

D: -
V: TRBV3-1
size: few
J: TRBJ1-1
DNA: TGTGCCAGCAGCCAAGAACGAGGGATCGCTTTCTTT
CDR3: CASSQERGIAFF

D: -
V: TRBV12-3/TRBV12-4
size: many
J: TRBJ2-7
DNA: TGTGCCAGCAGTTTAGCGGGGGCTTCCTACGAGCAGTACTTC
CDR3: CASSLAGASYEQYF

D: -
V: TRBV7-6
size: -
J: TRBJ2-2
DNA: TGTGCCAGCAGGAGGGACCACACCGGGGAGCTGTTTTTT
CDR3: CASRRDHTGELFF

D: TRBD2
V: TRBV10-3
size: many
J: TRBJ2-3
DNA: TGTGCCACCAGGCCAGGGACTAGGGTGACAGATACGCAGTATTTT
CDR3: CATRPGTRVTDTQYF

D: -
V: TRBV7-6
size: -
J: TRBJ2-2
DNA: TGTGCCAGCAGCTTATACTCGGCGCCCGGGGAGCTGTTTTTT
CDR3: CASSLYSAPGELFF

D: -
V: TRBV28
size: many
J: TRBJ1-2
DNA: TGTGCCAGCAGTTCCGACAGGAGAGGCTATGGCTACACCTTC
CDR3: CASSSDRRGYGYTF